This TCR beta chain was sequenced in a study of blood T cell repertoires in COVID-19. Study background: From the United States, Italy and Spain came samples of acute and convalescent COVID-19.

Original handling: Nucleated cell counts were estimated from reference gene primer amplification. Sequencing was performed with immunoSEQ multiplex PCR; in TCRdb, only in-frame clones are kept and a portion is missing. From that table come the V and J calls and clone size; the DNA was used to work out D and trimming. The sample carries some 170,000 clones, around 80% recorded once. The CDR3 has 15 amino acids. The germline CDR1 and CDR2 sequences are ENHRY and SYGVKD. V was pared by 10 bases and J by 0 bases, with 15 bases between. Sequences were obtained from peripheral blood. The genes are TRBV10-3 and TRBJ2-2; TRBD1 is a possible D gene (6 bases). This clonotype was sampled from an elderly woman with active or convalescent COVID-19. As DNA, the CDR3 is TGTGCCACCCACAGGGACATTACGAACACCGGGGAGCTGTTTTTT. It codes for CATHRDITNTGELFF.